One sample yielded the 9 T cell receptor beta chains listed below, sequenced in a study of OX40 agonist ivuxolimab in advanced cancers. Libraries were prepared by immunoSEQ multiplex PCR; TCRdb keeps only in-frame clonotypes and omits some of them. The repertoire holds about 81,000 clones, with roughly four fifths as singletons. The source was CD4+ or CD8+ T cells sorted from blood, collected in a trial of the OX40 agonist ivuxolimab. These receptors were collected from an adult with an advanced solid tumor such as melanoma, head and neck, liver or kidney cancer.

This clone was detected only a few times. CDR3 sequence (DNA): TGTGCCAGCAGCTCCTTTCTGGCGGGAAGTCGGGGTGCGAGCACAGATACGCAGTATTTT. This sequence encodes CASSSFLAGSRGASTDTQYF. J is TRBJ2-3 and V is TRBV28; D possibly corresponds to TRBD2 (6 bases). V was trimmed by 6 bases and J by 0 bases, leaving 28 bases between them. CDR3 length: 20 residues. Germline V gene lookup returns CDR1 MDHEN and CDR2 SYDVKM.

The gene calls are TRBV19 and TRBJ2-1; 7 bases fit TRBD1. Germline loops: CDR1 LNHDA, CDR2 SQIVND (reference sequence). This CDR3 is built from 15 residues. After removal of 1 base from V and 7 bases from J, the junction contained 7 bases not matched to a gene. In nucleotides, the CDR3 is TGTGCCAGTAGTATAGGGGACAGCGGCCTAAATGAGCAGTTCTTC. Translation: CASSIGDSGLNEQFF. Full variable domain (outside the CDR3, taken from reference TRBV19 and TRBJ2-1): DGGITQSPKYLFRKEGQNVTLSCEQNLNHDAMYWYRQDPGQGLRLIYYSQIVNDFQKGDIAEGYSVSREKKESFPLTVTSAQKNPTAFYLCASSIGDSGLNEQFFGPGTRLTVL.

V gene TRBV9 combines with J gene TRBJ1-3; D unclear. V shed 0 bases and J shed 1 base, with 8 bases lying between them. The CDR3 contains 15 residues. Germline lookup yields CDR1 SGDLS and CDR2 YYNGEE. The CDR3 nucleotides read TGTGCCAGCAGCGTAGCGCAGCCTTCTGGAAACACCATATATTTT. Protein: CASSVAQPSGNTIYF.

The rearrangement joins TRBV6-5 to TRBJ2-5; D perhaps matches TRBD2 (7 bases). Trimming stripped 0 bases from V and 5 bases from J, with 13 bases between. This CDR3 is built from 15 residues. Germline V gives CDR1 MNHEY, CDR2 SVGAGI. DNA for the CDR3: TGTGCCAGCAGTTACTCGGCGGGGGCTTGGGAGACCCAGTACTTC. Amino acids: CASSYSAGAWETQYF.

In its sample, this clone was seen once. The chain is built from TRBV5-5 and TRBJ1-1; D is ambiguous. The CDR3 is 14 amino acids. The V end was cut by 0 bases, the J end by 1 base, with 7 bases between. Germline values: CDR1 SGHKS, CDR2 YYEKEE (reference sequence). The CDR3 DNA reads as TGTGCCAGCAGCTTGGGTACGGGGAACACTGAAGCTTTCTTT. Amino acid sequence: CASSLGTGNTEAFF.

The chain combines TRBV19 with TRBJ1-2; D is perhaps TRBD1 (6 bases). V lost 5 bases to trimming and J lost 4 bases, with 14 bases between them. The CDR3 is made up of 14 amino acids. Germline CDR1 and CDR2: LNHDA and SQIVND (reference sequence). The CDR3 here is CASSLQGWSYGYTF. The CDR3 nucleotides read TGTGCCAGTAGTCTACAGGGATGGAGCTATGGCTACACCTTC.

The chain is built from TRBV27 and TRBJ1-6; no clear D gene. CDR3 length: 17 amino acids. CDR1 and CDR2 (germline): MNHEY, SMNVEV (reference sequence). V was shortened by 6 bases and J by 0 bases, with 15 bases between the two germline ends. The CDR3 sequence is CASRKGRENSYNSPLHF. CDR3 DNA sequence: TGTGCCAGCAGGAAAGGACGGGAGAACTCCTATAATTCACCCCTCCACTTT.

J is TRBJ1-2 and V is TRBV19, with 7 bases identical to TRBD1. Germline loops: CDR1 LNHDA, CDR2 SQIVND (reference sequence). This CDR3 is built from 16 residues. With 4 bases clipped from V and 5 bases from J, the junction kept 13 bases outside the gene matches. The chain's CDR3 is CASSTARQGVRYGYTF. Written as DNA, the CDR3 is TGTGCCAGTAGTACTGCCCGACAGGGAGTACGGTATGGCTACACCTTC.

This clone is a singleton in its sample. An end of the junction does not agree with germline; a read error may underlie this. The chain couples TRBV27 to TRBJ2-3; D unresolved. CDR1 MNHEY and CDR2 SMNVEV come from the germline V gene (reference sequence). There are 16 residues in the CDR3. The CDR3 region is CAGSLSSAPSTDTQYF. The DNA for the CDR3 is TGTGCCGGCAGTTTATCGAGCGCTCCTAGCACAGATACGCAGTATTTT.